This entry is about one T cell receptor (beta chain). Antigen unknown. The data stem from a study of T cells in Graves' hyperthyroidism and ophthalmopathy. Study-wide points: Blood also showed most of the thyroid clonotypes that were expanded above 0.001. Separating ophthalmopathy from stable hyperthyroidism was achieved by a 13 V-J model.

Exclusion of a patient resulted from uncontrolled infection, other autoimmune disease, pregnancy or lactation. The diagnostic basis comprised clinical symptoms, serum thyroxine and TRAb, thyroid ultrasound and orbital computed tomography. Using RNA transcripts as the source, TCR beta CDR3 regions were amplified. The TCR CDR3 was amplified in a first-round RT-PCR using the HTBI primer set. TCRdb re-analysed the multiplex PCR reads in MiXCR, keeping a single row per CDR3 protein. The sample includes approximately 600,000 distinct CDR3 sequences, around 21% seen only once; the top ten take roughly 30%. The germline gives CDR1 MGHRA, CDR2 YSYEKL. CDR3 length: 15 amino acids. Trimming removed 1 base at V and 2 bases at J, with 9 bases between.

The V and J genes are TRBV4-1 and TRBJ2-1; D gene ambiguous. Sequencing was carried out using blood. The source is a man between 25 and 39 years old with Graves' ophthalmopathy. CDR3 in DNA: TGCGCCAGCAGCCAAGTCGGGTTCGCCTACAATGAGCAGTTCTTC. Translated, it gives CASSQVGFAYNEQFF.